These 19 T cell receptor beta chains came from one sample sequenced in a study of blood T cell repertoires in COVID-19 (dated by TCRdb to about 2020). The method behind the library was the immunoSEQ multiplex PCR assay. In TCRdb, the immuneACCESS table is reduced to in-frame sequences with V and J assigned. These tables do not hold every clone; where another copy was compared, an unresolved V gene accounts for under half, and the others remain unexplained. This sample lists nearly 95,000 clones; around 74% were detected once. The leading ten clones occupy roughly 3.9% of the sample. Sample: peripheral blood. Receptors originate from a man between 65 and 80 years old with COVID-19, enrolled during active disease.

This CDR3 reads CASSSLRHQNIQYF. The DNA of the CDR3 is TGTGCCAGCAGTTCGCTAAGACACCAAAACATTCAGTACTTC. The chain combines TRBV28 with TRBJ2-4; D is unresolved. The V and J ends lost 4 bases and 5 bases respectively, with 12 bases between them. The CDR3 is 14 residues long. Germline V gene data show CDR1 as MDHEN and CDR2 as SYDVKM.

The rearrangement uses TRBV4-1 and TRBJ1-2; TRBD1 might be the D (5 bases). The CDR3 runs 15 residues. Trimming removed 1 base from V and 2 bases from J, with 11 bases in between. Germline lookup yields CDR1 MGHRA and CDR2 YSYEKL. Here the CDR3 DNA reads TGCGCCAGCAGCCAAGCTCGTGGACAAAACTATGGCTACACCTTC. It encodes CASSQARGQNYGYTF.

The chain recombines TRBV4-3 with TRBJ2-5; D remains ambiguous. Germline values: CDR1 LGHNA, CDR2 YSLEER. This CDR3 region has 13 residues. V was shortened by 0 bases and J by 7 bases, with 9 bases between the two germline ends. CDR3 in DNA: TGCGCCAGCAGCCAAGACACGTCCGGGACCCAGTACTTC. This encodes CASSQDTSGTQYF.

This clone has a handful of counts. This rearrangement joins TRBV2 to TRBJ2-7, with D hard to call. CDR1 is SNHLY, CDR2 FYNNEI, per germline. This CDR3 spans 13 amino acids. V was clipped by 10 bases and J by 0 bases, with 13 bases between them. The CDR3 region is CATSPLSSYEQYF. CDR3 nucleotide sequence: TGTGCCACCAGCCCACTAAGCTCCTACGAGCAGTACTTC.

This clone was detected only once. The chain links TRBV18 to TRBJ1-1; the match to TRBD1 covers 9 bases. Germline CDR1 and CDR2: KGHSH and LQKENI. The CDR3 is 16 amino acids. Trimming removed 3 bases from V and 1 base from J; junction bases left unmatched: 6. In nucleotides, the CDR3 is TGTGCCAGCTCACCGGGACAGGGAAGATCGAACACTGAAGCTTTCTTT. Amino acid sequence: CASSPGQGRSNTEAFF.

V and J are TRBV9 and TRBJ2-7, with 12 bases aligning to TRBD1. The ends lost 3 bases at V and 9 bases at J; junction bases unmatched: 13. The CDR3 extends over 16 amino acids. Germline loops: CDR1 SGDLS, CDR2 YYNGEE. CDR3 amino acids: CASSATGTGGLGVQYF. The CDR3 bases are TGTGCCAGCAGCGCCACCGGGACAGGGGGCTTAGGGGTGCAGTACTTC.

This chain uses TRBV5-6 with TRBJ2-1; 11 positions match TRBD2. This CDR3 region has 18 residues. CDR1 and CDR2 (germline): SGHDT, YYEEEE. The V and J ends lost 4 bases and 4 bases, in that order; junction bases with no gene match: 13. CDR3 sequence reads: CASSPMTGTSGRYNEQFF. The CDR3 nucleotides read TGTGCCAGCAGCCCTATGACCGGGACTAGCGGAAGATACAATGAGCAGTTCTTC.

This sequence joins TRBV5-6 and TRBJ2-7; 13 positions match TRBD2. V dropped 2 bases and J dropped 5; count of bases not matched to a gene: 10. The CDR3 length is 17 residues. Per germline, CDR1 SGHDT and CDR2 YYEEEE. CDR3 nucleotides: TGTGCCAGCAGCTTACGACGGACTAGCGGGAGTTCCGACGAGCAGTACTTC. Residues: CASSLRRTSGSSDEQYF.

This chain joins TRBV18 and TRBJ1-1; a weak D match, TRBD1 (5 bases). Germline CDR1 reads KGHSH; CDR2 reads LQKENI. This CDR3 region has 15 residues. V was trimmed by 3 bases and J by 0 bases, leaving 11 bases between them. Here the CDR3 reads CASSPLADMNTEAFF. DNA for the CDR3: TGTGCCAGCTCACCGCTCGCGGACATGAACACTGAAGCTTTCTTT.

The rearrangement joins TRBV11-2 to TRBJ2-7, with 9 positions matching TRBD1. CDR1 is SGHAT, CDR2 FQNNGV, per germline. The length of the CDR3 is 15 residues. V lost 3 bases, J lost 5 bases, and 8 bases stayed unmatched. The CDR3 bases are TGTGCCAGCAGCTTCCAGACAGGGGGATTCGACGAGCAGTACTTC. Its protein is CASSFQTGGFDEQYF.

V usage is TRBV11-2 and J usage is TRBJ1-1; tentatively, D is TRBD1 (5 bases). This CDR3 has 13 amino acids. V dropped 2 bases and J dropped 11 bases, with 15 bases sitting between them. Germline V lookup: CDR1 SGHAT, CDR2 FQNNGV. The chain's CDR3 is CASSLKQVTWAFF. The CDR3 region has the DNA TGTGCCAGCAGCTTAAAACAGGTCACCTGGGCTTTCTTT.

This chain links TRBV11-2 with TRBJ2-1; 7 nucleotides agree with TRBD1. The V and J ends lost 0 bases and 10 bases, in that order; junction bases with no gene match: 12. This CDR3 contains 16 residues. The germline gives CDR1 SGHAT, CDR2 FQNNGV. The CDR3 nucleotides read TGTGCCAGCAGCTTAGAGCCGACAGGGCACTCAGGGGAGCAGTTCTTC. The encoded protein is CASSLEPTGHSGEQFF. The full variable domain, its missing parts supplied by reference TRBV11-2 and TRBJ2-1, is EAGVAQSPRYKIIEKRQSVAFWCNPISGHATLYWYQQILGQGPKLLIQFQNNGVVDDSQLPKDRFSAERLKGVDSTLKIQPAKLEDSAVYLCASSLEPTGHSGEQFFGPGTRLTVL.

The V gene is TRBV29-1, the J gene TRBJ2-1; 8 bases fit TRBD2. The CDR3 spans 14 residues. The V and J ends lost 5 bases and 4 bases, in that order; junction bases with no gene match: 7. Germline V gene sequence: CDR1 SQVTM, CDR2 ANQGSEA. CDR3 region: CSVQSGRGYNEQFF. CDR3 nucleotide sequence: TGCAGCGTTCAAAGCGGGAGAGGGTACAATGAGCAGTTCTTC.

The CDR3: CASSIFQALDTEAFF. The CDR3 coding sequence is TGTGCCAGTAGTATTTTCCAGGCTCTGGACACTGAAGCTTTCTTT. The rearrangement links TRBV19 to TRBJ1-1; D is ambiguous. The CDR3 has 15 amino acids. Trimming took 3 bases from V and 3 from J, leaving 14 bases between them. Germline V gene sequence: CDR1 LNHDA, CDR2 SQIVND (reference sequence).

This chain uses TRBV15 with TRBJ2-7; 7 bases match TRBD1. The CDR3 runs to 12 residues. Trimming removed 5 bases from V and 4 bases from J; junction bases left unmatched: 2. CDR1 and CDR2 from the germline V gene are LNHNV and YYDKDF (reference sequence). The DNA of the CDR3 is TGTGCCACCAGCTACAGGGGTTACGAGCAGTACTTC. It is translated as CATSYRGYEQYF.

This rearrangement joins TRBV29-1 to TRBJ2-5, with 8 bases identical to TRBD1. V was pared by 7 bases and J by 5 bases, with 12 bases of the junction left unmatched. The germline V gene encodes CDR1 SQVTM and CDR2 ANQGSEA. The CDR3 has 14 amino acids. The CDR3 DNA reads as TGCAGCGCCCGAGACAGGGGTCGGGGTGAGACCCAGTACTTC. Its translation is CSARDRGRGETQYF.

This clone was counted at least ten times. The chain has TRBV5-1 and TRBJ2-6; D is unclear. Deletions cut 4 bases from V and 0 bases from J, with 8 bases between. The CDR3 consists of 15 residues. Germline V CDR1 and CDR2: SGHRS, YFSETQ. DNA for the CDR3: TGCGCCAGCAGCCCCCTGTCCTCTGGGGCCAACGTCCTGACTTTC. This translates into CASSPLSSGANVLTF.

This clone has a handful of counts. In nucleotides, the CDR3 is TGTGCCAGCATTAACAGTTTCTTAGCGGCTGAAGCTTTCTTT. Translation: CASINSFLAAEAFF. V usage is TRBV2 and J usage is TRBJ1-1, with D unresolved. With 7 bases removed from V and 6 bases from J, the gap between germline ends came to 18 bases. This CDR3 region has 14 residues. Germline V CDR1 and CDR2: SNHLY, FYNNEI.

The chain joins TRBV7-3 to TRBJ2-1; 14 nucleotides agree with TRBD2. The CDR3 covers 16 residues. V gave up 4 bases and J gave up 10 bases; unmatched junction bases: 9. Germline-derived CDR1 and CDR2 are SGHTA and FQGTGA. CDR3 in amino acids: CASSSTGTSGGGEQFF. CDR3 coding DNA: TGTGCCAGCAGCTCTACCGGGACTAGCGGGGGTGGGGAGCAGTTCTTC.